The 22 T cell receptor beta chains below come from one sample, sequenced in a study of T cell clonality in common variable immunodeficiency. TCRdb keeps only in-frame clones here, not all; method: immunoSEQ multiplex PCR. The profile covers about 26,000 clones, none occurring a single time. Antigens of these TCRs are unknown. Study-wide points: Reportedly, TCR beta sequences from common variable immunodeficiency showed fewer deletions and N-nucleotide insertions.

The material sequenced was peripheral blood mononuclear cells. The receptors shown here come from a human donor with common variable immunodeficiency.

This clone has a count of ten or more. The DNA ends 3 residues before the CDR3 does, and the rest of the CDR3 is filled in from the germline J gene. The chain links TRBV18 to TRBJ2-1; 13 positions agree with TRBD2. J gave up 7 bases and V 3 bases, and 9 bases lay outside the gene matches. The germline V gene encodes CDR1 KGHSH and CDR2 LQKENI. This CDR3 has 17 amino acids. The CDR3 spells CASSPILETSGRNEQFF. The CDR3 bases that were read are TGTGCCAGCTCACCTATACTTGAGACTAGCGGGAGGAATGAG.

CDR3 residues: CASSPQDRVIRNEQFF. CDR3 DNA (partial): TGTGCCAGCAGCCCACAGGACAGGGTTATTAGAAATGAG. The chain employs TRBV7-8 and TRBJ2-1; 8 bases fit TRBD1. The read ends 3 residues early relative to the CDR3; the germline J gene fills the gap. The CDR3 is 16 amino acids. V shed 5 bases, J shed 7 bases, and the junction held 13 bases outside the gene matches. From germline, CDR1 is SGHVS and CDR2 FQNEAQ.

This clone has just a few counts. The CDR3 bases that were read are TGCGCCAGCAGCTTGACTAGCGGGAGTCACGAG. It is translated as CASSLTSGSHE. The whole CDR3 sequence is CASSLTSGSHEQYF. The V gene is TRBV5-1, the J gene TRBJ2-7; 11 bases map to TRBD2. The read finishes 3 residues shy of the CDR3 end, and the germline J gene is used to complete it. Germline lookup yields CDR1 SGHRS and CDR2 YFSETQ. The ends lost 1 base at V and 5 bases at J; junction bases unmatched: 2. The CDR3 loop spans 14 amino acids.

With respect to this clone: The read falls 3 residues short of the CDR3 end, and the missing part is taken from the germline J gene. This rearrangement joins TRBV19 to TRBJ2-2; no clear D gene. V lost 4 bases to trimming and J lost 0 bases, with 6 bases between them. CDR3 size: 14 residues. Germline V gene sequence: CDR1 LNHDA, CDR2 SQIVND (reference sequence). This chain's CDR3 is CASSRQANTGELFF. Partial CDR3 DNA: TGTGCCAGTAGTAGGCAGGCGAACACCGGGGAG.

This clone was seen more than once but under ten times. With the read ending 3 residues before the CDR3 end, the germline J gene is used to fill in that end. V usage is TRBV7-2 and J usage is TRBJ2-7; TRBD2 aligns across 8 bases. Germline loops: CDR1 SGHTA, CDR2 FQGNSA. The CDR3 has 15 amino acids. V lost 5 bases and J lost 4; bases outside the gene matches: 10. The CDR3 DNA, read in part, is TGTGCCAGCAGCCCGTGGGGTAGCGGGAAGTACGAG. This sequence encodes CASSPWGSGKYE. The full-length CDR3 reads as CASSPWGSGKYEQYF.

This clone was detected many times. The read ends 3 residues early relative to the CDR3; the germline J gene fills the gap. V usage is TRBV14 and J usage is TRBJ1-1, with D uncertain. The CDR3 is made up of 11 amino acids. From germline, CDR1 is SGHDN and CDR2 FVKESK. V dropped 3 bases and J dropped 7 bases, with 6 bases sitting between them. CDR3 DNA (partial): TGTGCCAGCAGCCACCAAGGTGAA. Its translation: CASSHQGE. The full CDR3 reads CASSHQGEAFF.

This clone is judged medium-sized (0.01 to 0.1%). The CDR3 is cut off 3 residues early in the read; its end comes from the germline J gene. The V gene is TRBV5-1, the J gene TRBJ2-7; possible D gene TRBD1, 6 bases. Looked up from germline, CDR1 is SGHRS and CDR2 is YFSETQ. Trimming removed 4 bases from V and 0 bases from J, with 17 bases in between. The CDR3 is 16 residues long. The DNA read from the CDR3 is TGCGCCAGCAGCCCGCGGGTACAGGGTCTCTCCTACGAG. Protein: CASSPRVQGLSYE. In full, the CDR3 reads CASSPRVQGLSYEQYF.

This clone was observed a few times. The CDR3 extends 3 residues past the end of the read, so its final part is completed from the germline J gene. The chain combines TRBV5-1 with TRBJ2-7; the match to TRBD2 covers 10 bases. V lost 1 base, J lost 4 bases, and 5 bases stayed unmatched. The CDR3 covers 15 residues. The germline gives CDR1 SGHRS, CDR2 YFSETQ. CDR3 loop: CASSLTSGILYEQYF. The DNA read from the CDR3 is TGCGCCAGCAGCTTGACTAGCGGGATATTGTACGAG.

Note on this clone: From the germline J gene comes the end of the CDR3, since the read stops 3 residues before it. This sample also contains other DNA sequences that code for the same CDR3. V usage is TRBV7-8 and J usage is TRBJ2-7; 7 nucleotides align to TRBD2. J lost 4 bases, V lost 9 bases, and 9 bases had no gene match. The CDR3 has 13 amino acids. CDR1 and CDR2 (germline): SGHVS, FQNEAQ. The sequenced CDR3 bases are TGTGCCAGTCGGACTAGTGGGACTTACGAG. Protein: CASRTSGTYE. Given in full, the CDR3 is CASRTSGTYEQYF.

This clone came up a few times. Sequencing ends 3 residues short of the CDR3 end; the germline J gene provides the rest. V and J are TRBV18 and TRBJ2-3, with 12 nucleotides matching TRBD2. In germline, CDR1 is KGHSH, CDR2 LQKENI. The junction had 6 bases not matched to a gene; V was cut back by 1 base and J by 4 bases. The CDR3 contains 17 residues. Partial CDR3 DNA: TGTGCCAGCTCACCACTTACTAGCGGGAGGCGGGCAGATACG. The encoded protein is CASSPLTSGRRADT. The CDR3 as a whole reads CASSPLTSGRRADTQYF.

This clone appeared many times. Read sequence stops 3 residues before the CDR3 end, and the germline J gene provides the missing end. The gene calls are TRBV5-4 and TRBJ2-7; D may be TRBD2 (7 bases). Trimming removed 4 bases at V and 6 bases at J, with 17 bases between. Germline loops: CDR1 SGHNT, CDR2 YYREEE (reference sequence). The CDR3 is made up of 14 amino acids. CDR3 DNA (partial): TGTGCCAGCAGCCCTGACAGGTGGGAGGGCGAG. It translates to CASSPDRWEGE. The full CDR3 reads CASSPDRWEGEQYF.

This clone was recorded a few times. The read ends 3 residues shy of where the CDR3 ends; the end is completed using the germline J gene. The rearrangement joins TRBV20-1 to TRBJ2-5; 9 nucleotides line up with TRBD2. CDR3 length: 15 amino acids. The trim removed 3 bases at V and 2 bases at J, leaving 7 bases unmatched. Germline values: CDR1 DFQATT, CDR2 SNEGSKA (reference sequence). The part of the CDR3 DNA that was read is TGCAGTGCTAGCGCCGGACTAGCGAGTCAAGAGACC. Its protein is CSASAGLASQET. The CDR3 in full is CSASAGLASQETQYF.

A few counts support this clone. Read coverage stops 3 residues before the CDR3 terminus; the germline J gene supplies the remainder. The gene calls are TRBV7-6 and TRBJ1-3; 9 bases are a match to TRBD1. The germline gives CDR1 SGHVS, CDR2 FNYEAQ. CDR3 size: 17 residues. V dropped 4 bases and J dropped 0; count of bases not matched to a gene: 7. The CDR3 sequence: CASSSLGQGTSGNTIYF. CDR3 DNA (partial): TGTGCCAGCAGCTCCTTAGGACAGGGGACCTCTGGAAACACC. The entire variable domain, with the rest obtained from reference TRBV7-6 and TRBJ1-3, is as follows: GAGVSQSPRYKVTKRGQDVALRCDPISGHVSLYWYRQALGQGPEFLTYFNYEAQQDKSGLPNDRFSAERPEGSISTLTIQRTEQRDSAMYRCASSSLGQGTSGNTIYFGEGSWLTVV.

As for this clone: The CDR3 end lies 3 residues beyond the end of the read and is filled in from the germline J gene. The chain employs TRBV20-1 and TRBJ2-7; 9 positions match TRBD1. This CDR3 spans 14 amino acids. After removal of 3 bases from V and 3 bases from J, the junction contained 6 bases not matched to a gene. Germline V gives CDR1 DFQATT, CDR2 SNEGSKA (reference sequence). CDR3 bases read: TGCAGTGCTAGGGGGGACAGGGATTTCTACGAG. This codes for CSARGDRDFYE. The whole CDR3 sequence reads CSARGDRDFYEQYF.

This clone has a handful of counts. The observed sequence ends 3 residues before the CDR3 terminus, with the missing tail filled in from the germline J gene. The rearrangement links TRBV19 to TRBJ2-7, with 8 nucleotides matching TRBD1. The J segment lost 0 bases and the V segment lost 7 bases, leaving 5 bases of the junction unmatched. From germline, CDR1 is LNHDA and CDR2 SQIVND (reference sequence). The CDR3 is 14 residues long. CDR3 DNA, as far as it was read: TGTGCCAGTAAGGACAGGGTGACCTCCTACGAG. Protein sequence: CASKDRVTSYE. The CDR3 in its entirety is CASKDRVTSYEQYF.

On this clone: Coverage ceases 3 residues before the CDR3 finishes, and the germline J gene fills in the end. The V and J genes are TRBV30 and TRBJ2-7, with TRBD1 as a possible D gene (6 bases). Looked up from germline, CDR1 is GTSNPN and CDR2 is SVGIG (reference sequence). V was trimmed by 5 bases and J by 2 bases, leaving 13 bases between them. This CDR3 has 13 amino acids. The sequenced CDR3 bases are TGTGCCTGGGAACAGGGTCATGCCTACGAG. It specifies CAWEQGHAYE. The CDR3 as a whole reads CAWEQGHAYEQYF.

This clone has more than one count but fewer than ten. The read terminates 3 residues before the CDR3 end, so the remaining end is supplied by the germline J gene. This chain uses TRBV7-9 with TRBJ2-7, with 7 positions matching TRBD2. The junction had 3 bases not matched to a gene; V was cut back by 5 bases and J by 2 bases. Germline lookup yields CDR1 SEHNR and CDR2 FQNEAQ (reference sequence). The CDR3 length is 13 residues. The CDR3 loop reads CASSRSGAYEQYF. Partial CDR3 DNA: TGTGCCAGCAGCAGAAGCGGGGCCTACGAG.

A remark on this clone: The CDR3 end falls 3 residues outside the read, so it is completed with the germline J gene. V usage is TRBV5-1 and J usage is TRBJ1-2; TRBD1 is a possible D gene (5 bases). This CDR3 contains 13 residues. Germline values: CDR1 SGHRS, CDR2 YFSETQ. V was clipped by 1 base and J by 2 bases, with 6 bases between them. CDR3 residues: CASSLSGNYGYTF. The CDR3 DNA, read in part, is TGCGCCAGCAGCTTGTCAGGGAACTATGGC.

To note about this clone: The CDR3 end lies 3 residues beyond the end of the read and is filled in from the germline J gene. The chain has TRBV5-1 and TRBJ2-5; 11 nucleotides agree with TRBD1. The CDR3 has 15 amino acids. The V gene's germline CDR1 is SGHRS and CDR2 YFSETQ. Germline trimming cut 5 bases from V and 2 bases from J; bases unmatched to any gene: 5. The CDR3: CASRADRGLQETQYF. The covered CDR3 bases are TGCGCCAGCAGGGCGGACAGGGGGCTTCAAGAGACC.

Remarks on this clone: The read ends 3 residues shy of where the CDR3 ends; the end is completed using the germline J gene. The chain uses TRBV19 and TRBJ2-1; D gene unclear. Germline V lookup: CDR1 LNHDA, CDR2 SQIVND (reference sequence). Trimming removed 3 bases from V and 6 bases from J, with 12 bases in between. The CDR3 is made up of 14 amino acids. The CDR3 DNA, read in part, is TGTGCCAGTAGTATCTTCCAGGTGGGCAATGAG. This sequence encodes CASSIFQVGNE. The CDR3 in its entirety is CASSIFQVGNEQFF.

Sample share makes this clone medium-sized. Sequencing ends 3 residues short of the CDR3 end; the germline J gene provides the rest. The V call is TRBV20-1, the J call TRBJ2-5; 8 nucleotides agree with TRBD1. The CDR3 is made up of 13 amino acids. Germline values: CDR1 DFQATT, CDR2 SNEGSKA (reference sequence). J lost 5 bases, V lost 6 bases, and 8 bases had no gene match. Partial CDR3 DNA: TGCAGTGCAACGCAGGGGGCAGGCGAGACC. Translating it yields CSATQGAGET. From start to end, the CDR3 is CSATQGAGETQYF.

This clone was picked up a small number of times. The read stops 3 residues short of the end of the CDR3; the missing end is completed from the germline J gene. V and J are TRBV18 and TRBJ1-2; unclear D gene. CDR3 length equals 15 residues. The ends were cut back, 0 bases at V and 1 base at J, with 9 bases in the middle. Germline loops: CDR1 KGHSH, CDR2 LQKENI. CDR3 DNA (partial): TGTGCCAGCTCACCACCGGGCTCCCGTAACTATGGC. Its translation: CASSPPGSRNYG. The complete CDR3 protein is CASSPPGSRNYGYTF.